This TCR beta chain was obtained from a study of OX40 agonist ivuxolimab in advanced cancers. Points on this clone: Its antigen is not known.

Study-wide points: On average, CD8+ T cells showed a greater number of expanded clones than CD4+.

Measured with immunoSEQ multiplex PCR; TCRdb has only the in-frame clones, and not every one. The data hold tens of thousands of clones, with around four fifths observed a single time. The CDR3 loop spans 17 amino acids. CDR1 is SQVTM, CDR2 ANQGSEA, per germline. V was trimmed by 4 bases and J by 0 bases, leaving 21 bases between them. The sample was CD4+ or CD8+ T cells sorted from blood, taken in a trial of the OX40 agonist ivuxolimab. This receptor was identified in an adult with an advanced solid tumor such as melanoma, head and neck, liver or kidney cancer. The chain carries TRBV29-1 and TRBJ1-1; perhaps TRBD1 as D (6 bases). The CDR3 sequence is CSVAGDLYAGMNTEAFF. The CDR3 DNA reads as TGCAGCGTTGCAGGGGATCTTTATGCCGGAATGAACACTGAAGCTTTCTTT.